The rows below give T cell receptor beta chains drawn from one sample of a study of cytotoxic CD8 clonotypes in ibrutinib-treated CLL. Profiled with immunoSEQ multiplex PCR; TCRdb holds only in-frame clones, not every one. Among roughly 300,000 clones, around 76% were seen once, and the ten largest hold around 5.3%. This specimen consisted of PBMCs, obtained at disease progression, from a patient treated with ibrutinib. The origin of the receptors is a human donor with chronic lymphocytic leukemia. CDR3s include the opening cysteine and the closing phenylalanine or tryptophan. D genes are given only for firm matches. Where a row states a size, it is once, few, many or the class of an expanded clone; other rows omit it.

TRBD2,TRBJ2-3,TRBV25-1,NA,TGTGCCAGCGCGACTAGCGGGAGGTCCGGAGATACGCAGTATTTT,CASATSGRSGDTQYF
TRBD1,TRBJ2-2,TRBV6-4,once,TGTGCCAGCAGTACCCTTGGGACAGGGGGCCCCGGGGAGCTGTTTTTT,CASSTLGTGGPGELFF
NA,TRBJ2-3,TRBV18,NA,TGTGCCAGCTCACCAATCATTCCCCGGCTTCTAGAGGATACGCAGTATTTT,CASSPIIPRLLEDTQYF
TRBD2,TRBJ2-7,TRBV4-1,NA,TGCGCCAGCAGCCCCTCTGGAGCGGGAGGATGGGACGAGCAGTACTTC,CASSPSGAGGWDEQYF
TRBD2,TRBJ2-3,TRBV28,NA,TGTGCCACCGGGACTAGCGGGACCGCAGATACGCAGTATTTT,CATGTSGTADTQYF
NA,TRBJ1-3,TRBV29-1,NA,TGCAGCGTCGAACGTGCCCCCACCATATATTTT,CSVERAPTIYF
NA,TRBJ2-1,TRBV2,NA,TGTGCCAGCAGTGAAGTGGTCACCCTCAATGAGCAGTTCTTC,CASSEVVTLNEQFF
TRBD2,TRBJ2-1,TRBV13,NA,TGTGCCAGCAGCGGTGGGACTAGCGGGGCCACCTACAATGAGCAGTTCTTC,CASSGGTSGATYNEQFF
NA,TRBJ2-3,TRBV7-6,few,TGTGCCAGCAGCTTAGCCGATACGCAGTATTTT,CASSLADTQYF
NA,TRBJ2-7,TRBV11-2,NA,TGTGCCAGCAGCTTACAGGGGAGATCCTACGAGCAGTACTTC,CASSLQGRSYEQYF
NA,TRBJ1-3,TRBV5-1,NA,TGCGCCAGCAGCTTGAGGGGGGCTGGAGGAAACACCATATATTTT,CASSLRGAGGNTIYF
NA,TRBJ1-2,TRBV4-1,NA,TGCGCCAGCAGCCAGGTTCTCACCTCTGGATATGGCTACACCTTC,CASSQVLTSGYGYTF
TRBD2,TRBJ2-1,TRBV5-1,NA,TGCGCCAGCAGCTCGTTGGGCGGGGGGACAATTTTCAAGCAGTTCTTC,CASSSLGGGTIFKQFF
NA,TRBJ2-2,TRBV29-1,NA,TGCAGCATCTACGACGGGCAGTACACCGGGGAGCTGTTTTTT,CSIYDGQYTGELFF
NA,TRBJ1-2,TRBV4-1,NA,TGCGCCAGCAGCCAAGAGTATGTGGGGGTATTAAGGGGCTACACCTTC,CASSQEYVGVLRGYTF
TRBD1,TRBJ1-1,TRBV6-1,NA,TGTGCCAGCAGTGGTAGCACAGGGGGCCTCCTACCAGCAATGAACACTGAAGCTTTCTTT,CASSGSTGGLLPAMNTEAFF
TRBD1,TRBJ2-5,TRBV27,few,TGTGCCAGCAGTCGAGACAGGGGGCGGGGGGAGACCCAGTACTTC,CASSRDRGRGETQYF
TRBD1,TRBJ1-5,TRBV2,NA,TGTGCCAGCAGTGCCCTAGCGACAGGGAACAATCAGCCCCAGCATTTT,CASSALATGNNQPQHF
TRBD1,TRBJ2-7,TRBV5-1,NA,TGCGCCAGCAGCTTCACAGGACAGGTCTACGAGCAGTACTTC,CASSFTGQVYEQYF
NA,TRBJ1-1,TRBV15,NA,TGTGCCACAGGACTGATGAACACTGAAGCTTTCTTT,CATGLMNTEAFF
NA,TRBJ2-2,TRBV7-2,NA,TGTGCCAGCAGCCCACGACTAGAAGGTTTCAGGGAGCTGTTTTTT,CASSPRLEGFRELFF
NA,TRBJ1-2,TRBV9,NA,TGTGCCAGCAGCGTAGGAGGGTCCTACTATGGCTACACCTTC,CASSVGGSYYGYTF
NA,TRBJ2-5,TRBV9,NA,TGTGCCAGCAGCGTACAGGCCCAAGAGACCCAGTACTTC,CASSVQAQETQYF
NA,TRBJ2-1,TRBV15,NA,TGTGCCACCAGCCCCCTCCGGAAGCTAGCGGAGCAGTTCTTC,CATSPLRKLAEQFF
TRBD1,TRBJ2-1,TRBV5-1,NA,TGCGCCAGCAGCTTGGAAGAGGTTCTTTGGGGACAGGAGCAGTTCTTC,CASSLEEVLWGQEQFF
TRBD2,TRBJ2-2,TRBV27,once,TGTGCCAGCACCGATCTAGCGGGGGGACTATACACCGGGGAGCTGTTTTTT,CASTDLAGGLYTGELFF
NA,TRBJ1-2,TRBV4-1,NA,TGCGCCAGCAGCCATTTTCTACAGAGAGATGGCTACACCTTC,CASSHFLQRDGYTF
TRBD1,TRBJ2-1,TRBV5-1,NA,TGCGCCAGCAGCACCGACGGACAGGGGGTGTCCTACAATGAGCAGTTCTTC,CASSTDGQGVSYNEQFF
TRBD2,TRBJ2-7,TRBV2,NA,TGTGCCACCGCGGGAGGGTTCTCCTACGAGCAGTACTTC,CATAGGFSYEQYF
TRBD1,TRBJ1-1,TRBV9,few,TGTGCCAGCAGCCCCCGGACAGGGGAAGCTTTCTTT,CASSPRTGEAFF
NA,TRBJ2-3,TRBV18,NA,TGTGCCAGCTCACCACGTCGCACAGATACGCAGTATTTT,CASSPRRTDTQYF
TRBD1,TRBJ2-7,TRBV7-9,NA,TGTGCCAGCAGCGCGACAGGGATGCAGTTCTACGAGCAGTACTTC,CASSATGMQFYEQYF
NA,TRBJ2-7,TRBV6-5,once,TGTGCCAGCAGTTACTCGGGGCAGGGCTACGAGCAGTACTTC,CASSYSGQGYEQYF
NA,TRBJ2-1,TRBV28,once,TGTGCCAGCAGGGCCCTCCCCTCCTACAATGAGCAGTTCTTC,CASRALPSYNEQFF
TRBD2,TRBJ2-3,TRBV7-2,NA,TGTGCCAGCAGCTTAGATTCTTGGGCTAGCGGGACAGATACGCAGTATTTT,CASSLDSWASGTDTQYF
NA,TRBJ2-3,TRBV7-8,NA,TGTGCCAGCAGCCCGGCAGGGTCCCGAGGGAGCACAGATACGCAGTATTTT,CASSPAGSRGSTDTQYF
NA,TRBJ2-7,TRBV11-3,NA,TGTGCCAGCGGAGGCTCAGCCTACGAGCAGTACTTC,CASGGSAYEQYF
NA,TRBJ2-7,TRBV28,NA,TGTGCCAGCAGGCTCCCCGACAGGCGTCCTGACGAGCAGTACTTC,CASRLPDRRPDEQYF
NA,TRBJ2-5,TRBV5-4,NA,TGTGCCAGCAGCTTGGGGCAGTCAGAGACCCAGTACTTC,CASSLGQSETQYF
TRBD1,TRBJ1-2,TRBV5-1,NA,TGCGCCAGCAGCCGGAGGGGGCCCGACTATGGCTACACCTTC,CASSRRGPDYGYTF
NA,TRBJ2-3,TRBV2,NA,TGTGCCAGCAGTGAATTTTTGGACTCCCCTTCAGATACGCAGTATTTT,CASSEFLDSPSDTQYF
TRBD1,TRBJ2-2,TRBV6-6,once,TGTGCCAGCAGTTACACCCGGACAGGGGCTGGGGAGCTGTTTTTT,CASSYTRTGAGELFF
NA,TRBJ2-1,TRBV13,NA,TGTGCCAGCAGCTTAGGACCACCTCCTGCGAATGAGCAGTTCTTC,CASSLGPPPANEQFF
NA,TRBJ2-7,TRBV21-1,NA,TGTGCCAGTCACTCTGATGACGGGGGAGGGGCCTACGAGCAGTACTTC,CASHSDDGGGAYEQYF
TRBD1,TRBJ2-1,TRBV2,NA,TGTGCCAGCAGTGATACAGGGGGCGGTGAGCAGTTCTTC,CASSDTGGGEQFF
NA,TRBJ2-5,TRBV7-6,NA,TGTGCCAGCAGCCTCTCCCTTCAGGGCCGGTACCAAGAGACCCAGTACTTC,CASSLSLQGRYQETQYF
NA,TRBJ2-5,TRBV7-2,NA,TGTGCCAGCAGCTTAGCTGGGCTGGAGACCCAGTACTTC,CASSLAGLETQYF
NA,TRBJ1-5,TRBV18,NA,TGTGCCAGCTCCCCCGGACGGGGTCGCAATCAGCCCCAGCATTTT,CASSPGRGRNQPQHF
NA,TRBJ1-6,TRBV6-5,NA,TGTGCCAGCAGTTACGGGCGGTCTTCGCCCCTCCACTTT,CASSYGRSSPLHF
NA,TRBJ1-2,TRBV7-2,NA,TGTGCCTGGATCCGGAATTATGGCTACACCTTC,CAWIRNYGYTF
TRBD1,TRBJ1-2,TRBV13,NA,TGTGCCAGCAGGCAACAGGGGGCGAGCTATGGCTACACCTTC,CASRQQGASYGYTF
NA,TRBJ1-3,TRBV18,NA,TGTGCCAGCTCACCTCTCGGAGGGAATTCTGGAAACACCATATATTTT,CASSPLGGNSGNTIYF
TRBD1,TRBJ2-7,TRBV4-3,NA,TGCGCCAGCAGCCAAGCAGGACAGGGTTCCTACGAGCAGTACTTC,CASSQAGQGSYEQYF
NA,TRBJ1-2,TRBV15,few,TGTGCCACCAGCATTGGAGAATACTATGGCTACACCTTC,CATSIGEYYGYTF
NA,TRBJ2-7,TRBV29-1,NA,TGCAGCGTTGAAGGAGGAGTCGGCTCCTACGAGCAGTACTTC,CSVEGGVGSYEQYF
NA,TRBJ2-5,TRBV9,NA,TGTGCCAGCAGCGTACCAGGTTCGGAGACCCAGTACTTC,CASSVPGSETQYF
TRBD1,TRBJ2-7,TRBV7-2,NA,TGTGCCAGCAGCTTAGGAGGGACAGGGAAAGAGCAGTACTTC,CASSLGGTGKEQYF